This TCR beta chain was found in a study of T cell changes during pregnancy in multiple sclerosis. The repertoire was sequenced with immunoSEQ multiplex PCR; TCRdb's copy has only in-frame clones and lacks some. The top ten hold roughly 1.2% of the sample, which has around 36,000 clones, approximately 90% seen once. The specimen comprised peripheral blood, sampled before pregnancy. The TCR was taken from a female donor with multiple sclerosis, enrolled in a pregnancy study.

The CDR3 sequence is CASEVAGGNEQFF. CDR3 DNA: TGTGCCAGTGAAGTAGCGGGAGGCAATGAGCAGTTCTTC. This chain connects TRBV19 to TRBJ2-1; 10 positions agree with TRBD2. CDR1 and CDR2 (germline): LNHDA, SQIVND (reference sequence). The CDR3 is made up of 13 amino acids. Unmatched junction bases numbered 4, after V lost 8 bases and J lost 6 bases.